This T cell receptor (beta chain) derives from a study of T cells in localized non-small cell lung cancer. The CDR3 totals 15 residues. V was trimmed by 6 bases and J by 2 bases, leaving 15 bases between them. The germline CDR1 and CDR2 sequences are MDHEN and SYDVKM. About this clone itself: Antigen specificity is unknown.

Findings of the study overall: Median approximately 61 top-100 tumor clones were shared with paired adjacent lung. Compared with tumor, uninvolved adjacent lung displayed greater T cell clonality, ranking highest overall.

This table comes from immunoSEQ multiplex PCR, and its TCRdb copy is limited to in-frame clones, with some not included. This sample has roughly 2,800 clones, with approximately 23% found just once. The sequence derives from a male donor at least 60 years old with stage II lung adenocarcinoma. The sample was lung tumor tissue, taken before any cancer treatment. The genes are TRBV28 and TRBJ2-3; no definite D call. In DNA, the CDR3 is TGTGCCAGCAGCAGCTGGACCGCCAACACAGATACGCAGTATTTT. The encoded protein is CASSSWTANTDTQYF.